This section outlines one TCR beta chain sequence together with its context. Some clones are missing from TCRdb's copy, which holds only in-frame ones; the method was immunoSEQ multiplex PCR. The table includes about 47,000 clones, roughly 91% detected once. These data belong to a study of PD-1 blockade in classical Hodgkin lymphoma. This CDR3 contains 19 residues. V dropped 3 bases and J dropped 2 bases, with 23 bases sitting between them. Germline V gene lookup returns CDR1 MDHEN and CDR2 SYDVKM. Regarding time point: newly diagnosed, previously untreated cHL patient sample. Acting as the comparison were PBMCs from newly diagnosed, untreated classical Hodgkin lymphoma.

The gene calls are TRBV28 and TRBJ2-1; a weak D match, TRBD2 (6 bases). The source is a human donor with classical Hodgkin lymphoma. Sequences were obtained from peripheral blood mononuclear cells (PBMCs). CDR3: CASSFFRLATTQPYNEQFF. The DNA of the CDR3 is TGTGCCAGCAGTTTTTTTAGGCTAGCGACCACTCAGCCCTACAATGAGCAGTTCTTC.